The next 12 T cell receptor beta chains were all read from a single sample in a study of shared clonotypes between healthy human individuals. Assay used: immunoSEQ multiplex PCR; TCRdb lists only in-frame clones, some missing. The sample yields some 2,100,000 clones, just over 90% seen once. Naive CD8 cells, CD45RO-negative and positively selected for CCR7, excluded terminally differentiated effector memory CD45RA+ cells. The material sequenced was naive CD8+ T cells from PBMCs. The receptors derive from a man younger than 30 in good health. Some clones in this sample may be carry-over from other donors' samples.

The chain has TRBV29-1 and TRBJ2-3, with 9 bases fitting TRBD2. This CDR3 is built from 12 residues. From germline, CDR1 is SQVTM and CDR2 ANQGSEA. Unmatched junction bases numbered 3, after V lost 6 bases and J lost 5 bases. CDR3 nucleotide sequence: TGCAGCGTGGGACTAGCACAAGATACGCAGTATTTT. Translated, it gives CSVGLAQDTQYF.

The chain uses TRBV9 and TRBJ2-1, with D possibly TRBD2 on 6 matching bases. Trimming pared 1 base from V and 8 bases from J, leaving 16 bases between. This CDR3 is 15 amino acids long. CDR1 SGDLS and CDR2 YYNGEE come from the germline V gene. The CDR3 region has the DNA TGTGCCAGCAGCGTATATTTGACTAGTGGTGATGAGCAGTTCTTC. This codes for CASSVYLTSGDEQFF.

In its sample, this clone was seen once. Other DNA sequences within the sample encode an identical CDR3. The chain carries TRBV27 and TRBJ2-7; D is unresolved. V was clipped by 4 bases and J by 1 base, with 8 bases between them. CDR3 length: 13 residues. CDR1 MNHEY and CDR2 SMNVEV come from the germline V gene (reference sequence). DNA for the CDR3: TGTGCCAGCAGTTGGAGTGGGTCCTACGAGCAGTACTTC. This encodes CASSWSGSYEQYF.

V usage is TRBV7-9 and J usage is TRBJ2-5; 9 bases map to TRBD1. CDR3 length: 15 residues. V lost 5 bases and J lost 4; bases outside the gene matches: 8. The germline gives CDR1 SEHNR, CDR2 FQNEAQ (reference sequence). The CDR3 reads CASSTWTGEVETQYF. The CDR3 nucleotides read TGTGCCAGCAGCACGTGGACAGGGGAGGTAGAGACCCAGTACTTC.

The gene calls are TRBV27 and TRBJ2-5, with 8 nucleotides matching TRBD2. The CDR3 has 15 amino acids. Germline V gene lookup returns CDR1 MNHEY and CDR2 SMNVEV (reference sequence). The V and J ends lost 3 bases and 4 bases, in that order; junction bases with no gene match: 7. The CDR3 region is CASSFVSGRPETQYF. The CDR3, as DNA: TGTGCCAGCAGTTTTGTAAGCGGGAGACCAGAGACCCAGTACTTC.

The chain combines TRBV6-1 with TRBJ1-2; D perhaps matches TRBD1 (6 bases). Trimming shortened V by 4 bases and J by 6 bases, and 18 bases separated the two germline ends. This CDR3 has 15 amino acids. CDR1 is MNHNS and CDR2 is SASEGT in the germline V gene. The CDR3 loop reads CASSARSAGVNGYTF. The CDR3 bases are TGTGCCAGCAGTGCCCGGTCGGCAGGGGTGAATGGCTACACCTTC.

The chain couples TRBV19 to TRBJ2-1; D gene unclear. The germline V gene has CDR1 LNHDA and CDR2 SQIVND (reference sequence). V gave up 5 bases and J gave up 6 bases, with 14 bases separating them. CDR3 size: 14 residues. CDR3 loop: CASSARTGSNEQFF. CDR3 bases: TGTGCCAGTAGTGCCCGAACGGGCAGCAATGAGCAGTTCTTC. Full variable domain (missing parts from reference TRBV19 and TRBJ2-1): DGGITQSPKYLFRKEGQNVTLSCEQNLNHDAMYWYRQDPGQGLRLIYYSQIVNDFQKGDIAEGYSVSREKKESFPLTVTSAQKNPTAFYLCASSARTGSNEQFFGPGTRLTVL.

The CDR3 DNA reads as TGTGCCAGCAGCCATTCCGAACAGGCGAACACTGAAGCTTTCTTT. Its protein product is CASSHSEQANTEAFF. The gene calls are TRBV14 and TRBJ1-1, with a weak D call TRBD1 (5 bases). The CDR3 consists of 15 residues. CDR1 is SGHDN and CDR2 is FVKESK in the germline V gene. With 3 bases removed from V and 1 base from J, the gap between germline ends came to 12 bases.

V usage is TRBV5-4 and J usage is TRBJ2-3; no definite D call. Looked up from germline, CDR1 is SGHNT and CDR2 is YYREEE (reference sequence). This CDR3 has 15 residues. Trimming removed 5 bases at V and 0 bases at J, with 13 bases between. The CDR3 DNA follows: TGTGCCAGCAGAAGCGTTGGATTTAGCACAGATACGCAGTATTTT. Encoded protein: CASRSVGFSTDTQYF.

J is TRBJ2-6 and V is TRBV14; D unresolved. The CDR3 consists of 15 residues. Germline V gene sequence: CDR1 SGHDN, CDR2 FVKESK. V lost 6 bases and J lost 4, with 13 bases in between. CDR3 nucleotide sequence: TGTGCCAGCAGTCCACGACCGTACGGGGCCAACGTCCTGACTTTC. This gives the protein CASSPRPYGANVLTF.

The CDR3 is CATGDLTQDEQFF. The CDR3, as DNA: TGTGCCACGGGGGACCTAACCCAGGATGAGCAGTTCTTC. This rearrangement joins TRBV10-3 to TRBJ2-1; D might be TRBD2 (6 bases). CDR3 length equals 13 residues. V lost 10 bases and J 8 bases, leaving 18 bases between the germline ends. Germline lookup yields CDR1 ENHRY and CDR2 SYGVKD.

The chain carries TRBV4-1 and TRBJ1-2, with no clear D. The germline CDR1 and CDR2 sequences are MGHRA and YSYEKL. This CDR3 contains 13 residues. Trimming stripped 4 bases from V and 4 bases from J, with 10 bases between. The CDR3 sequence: CASSPPDSYGYTF. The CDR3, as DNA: TGCGCCAGCAGCCCCCCAGATTCCTATGGCTACACCTTC.